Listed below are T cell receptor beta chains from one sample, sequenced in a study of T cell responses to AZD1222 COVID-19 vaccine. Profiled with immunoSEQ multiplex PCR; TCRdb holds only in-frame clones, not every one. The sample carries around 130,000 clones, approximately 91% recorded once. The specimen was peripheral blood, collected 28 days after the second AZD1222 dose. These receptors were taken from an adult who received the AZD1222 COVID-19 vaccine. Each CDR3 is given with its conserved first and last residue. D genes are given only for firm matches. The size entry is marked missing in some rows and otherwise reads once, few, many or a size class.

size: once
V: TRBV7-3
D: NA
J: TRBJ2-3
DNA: TGTGCCAGCAGCTTAATAGGCTTTAGCACAGATACGCAGTATTTT
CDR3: CASSLIGFSTDTQYF

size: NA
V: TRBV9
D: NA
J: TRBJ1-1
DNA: TGTGCCAGCAGCGTAGTAGGGCCTAACGCTGAAGCTTTCTTT
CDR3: CASSVVGPNAEAFF

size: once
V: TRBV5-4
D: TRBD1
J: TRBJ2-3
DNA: TGTGCCAGCAGCTTACGGGACAGAAGTACAGATACGCAGTATTTT
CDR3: CASSLRDRSTDTQYF

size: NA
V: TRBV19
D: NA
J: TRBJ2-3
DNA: TGTGCCAGTAGATTCCGGGCCTCCAGTGGAGATACGCAGTATTTT
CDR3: CASRFRASSGDTQYF

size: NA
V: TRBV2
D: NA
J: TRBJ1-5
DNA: TGTGCCAGCAGTCCAACAGGCCGAAATCAGCCCCAGCATTTT
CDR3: CASSPTGRNQPQHF

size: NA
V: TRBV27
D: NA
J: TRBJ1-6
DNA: TGTGCCAGCAGCTCACGGGGGTATTCACCCCTCCACTTT
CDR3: CASSSRGYSPLHF

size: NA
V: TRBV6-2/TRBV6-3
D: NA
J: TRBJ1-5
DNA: TGTGCCAGCAGTTACCCGATAAATCTTGACAGGCGGACCGGTCAGCCCCAGCATTTT
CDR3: CASSYPINLDRRTGQPQHF

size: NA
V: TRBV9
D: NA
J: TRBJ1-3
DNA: TGTGCCAGCAGCGTAGTAGGAGGAAACACCATATATTTT
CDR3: CASSVVGGNTIYF

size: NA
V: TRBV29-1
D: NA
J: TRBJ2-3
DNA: TGCAGCCCCAGCCGCACAGATACGCAGTATTTT
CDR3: CSPSRTDTQYF

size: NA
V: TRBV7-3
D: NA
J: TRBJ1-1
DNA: TGTGCCAGCAGCTTAATTGAAGCAGGGCCGGGCACTGAAGCTTTCTTT
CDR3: CASSLIEAGPGTEAFF

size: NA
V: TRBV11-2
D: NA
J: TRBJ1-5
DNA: TGTGCCAGCAGCTTCATTGAGGATCAGCCCCAGCATTTT
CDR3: CASSFIEDQPQHF